The source of this TCR beta chain is a study of blood T cell repertoires in COVID-19. Study-level information: The United States, Italy and Spain were the sources of the acute and convalescent COVID-19 samples.

Original processing methods: Estimated nucleated cell counts came from reference gene primer amplification. Profiling relied on immunoSEQ multiplex PCR, and the TCRdb table lists in-frame clones only, not all of them. The D gene and trimming were derived from the DNA, and the V and J assignments and clone size from that table. The sample contains 70,000 to 100,000 clones, 88% of which appear only once. This CDR3 region has 15 residues. The V and J ends lost 6 bases and 4 bases, in that order; junction bases with no gene match: 6. Germline assignment: CDR1 LNHDA and CDR2 SQIVND (reference sequence). Input material: peripheral blood. This sequence was found in a human donor in a cohort sampled during active COVID-19. The chain carries TRBV19 and TRBJ2-6; the match to TRBD1 covers 7 bases. The chain's CDR3 is CASSPQGLGANVLTF. The CDR3 region has the DNA TGTGCCAGTAGCCCACAGGGGCTAGGGGCCAACGTCCTGACTTTC.